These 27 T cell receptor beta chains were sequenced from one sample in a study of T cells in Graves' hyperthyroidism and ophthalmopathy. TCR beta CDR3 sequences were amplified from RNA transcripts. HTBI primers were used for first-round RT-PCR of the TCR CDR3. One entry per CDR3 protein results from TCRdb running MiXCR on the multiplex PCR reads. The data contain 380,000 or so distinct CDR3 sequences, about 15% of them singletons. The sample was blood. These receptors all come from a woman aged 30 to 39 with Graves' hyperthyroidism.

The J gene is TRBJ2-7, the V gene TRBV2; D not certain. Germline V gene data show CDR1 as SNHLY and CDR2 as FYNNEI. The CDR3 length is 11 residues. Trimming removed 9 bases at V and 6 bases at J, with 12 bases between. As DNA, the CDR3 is TGTGCCAGAAGTCTAGGGTCCGAGCAGTACTTC. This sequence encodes CARSLGSEQYF.

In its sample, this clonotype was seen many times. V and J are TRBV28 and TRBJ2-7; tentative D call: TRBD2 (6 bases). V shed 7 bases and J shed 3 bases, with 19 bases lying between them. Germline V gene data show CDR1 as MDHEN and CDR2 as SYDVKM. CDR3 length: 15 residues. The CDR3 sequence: CASTAALLGLYEQYF. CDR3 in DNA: TGTGCCAGCACCGCGGCCCTGCTGGGACTCTACGAGCAGTACTTC.

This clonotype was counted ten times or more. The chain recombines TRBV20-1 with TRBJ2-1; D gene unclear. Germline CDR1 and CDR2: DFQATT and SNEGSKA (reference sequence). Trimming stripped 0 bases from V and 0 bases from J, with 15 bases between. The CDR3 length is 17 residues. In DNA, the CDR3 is TGCAGTGCTAGAGATGAGATGGCTAGTAGCTCCTACAATGAGCAGTTCTTC. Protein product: CSARDEMASSSYNEQFF.

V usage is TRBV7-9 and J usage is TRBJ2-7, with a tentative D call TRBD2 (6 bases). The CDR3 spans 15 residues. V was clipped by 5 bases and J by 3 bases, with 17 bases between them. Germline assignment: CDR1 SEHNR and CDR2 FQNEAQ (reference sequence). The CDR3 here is CASSRGLGGVYEQYF. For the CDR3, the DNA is TGTGCCAGCAGCCGCGGCCTTGGCGGGGTCTACGAGCAGTACTTC. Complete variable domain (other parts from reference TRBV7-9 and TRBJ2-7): DTGVSQNPRHKITKRGQNVTFRCDPISEHNRLYWYRQTLGQGPEFLTYFQNEAQLEKSRLLSDRFSAERPKGSFSTLEIQRTEQGDSAMYLCASSRGLGGVYEQYFGPGTRLTVT.

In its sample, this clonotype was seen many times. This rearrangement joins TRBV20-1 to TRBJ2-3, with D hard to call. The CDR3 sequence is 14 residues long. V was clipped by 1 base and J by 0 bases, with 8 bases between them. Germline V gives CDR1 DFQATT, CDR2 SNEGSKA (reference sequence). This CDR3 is CSARGEASTDTQYF. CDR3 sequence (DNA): TGCAGTGCTAGAGGCGAGGCCAGCACAGATACGCAGTATTTT.

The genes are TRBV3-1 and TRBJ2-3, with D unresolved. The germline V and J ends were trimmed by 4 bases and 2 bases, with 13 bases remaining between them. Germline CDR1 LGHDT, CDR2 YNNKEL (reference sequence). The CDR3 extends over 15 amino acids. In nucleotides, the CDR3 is TGTGCCAGCAGCCGGCCGATTCGGGTCACAGATACGCAGTATTTT. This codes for CASSRPIRVTDTQYF.

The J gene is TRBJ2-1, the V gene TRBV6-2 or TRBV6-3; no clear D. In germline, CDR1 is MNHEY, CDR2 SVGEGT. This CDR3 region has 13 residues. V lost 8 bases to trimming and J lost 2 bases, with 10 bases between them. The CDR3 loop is CASLPPPYNEQFF. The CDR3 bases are TGTGCCAGCCTTCCCCCCCCCTACAATGAGCAGTTCTTC.

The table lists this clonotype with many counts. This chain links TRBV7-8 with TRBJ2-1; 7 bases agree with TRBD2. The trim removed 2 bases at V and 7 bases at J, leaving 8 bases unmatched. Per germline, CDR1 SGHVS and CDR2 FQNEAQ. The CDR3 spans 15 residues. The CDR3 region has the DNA TGTGCCAGCAGCTTACTCGCGGGAGAGAGGAATGAGCAGTTCTTC. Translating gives CASSLLAGERNEQFF.

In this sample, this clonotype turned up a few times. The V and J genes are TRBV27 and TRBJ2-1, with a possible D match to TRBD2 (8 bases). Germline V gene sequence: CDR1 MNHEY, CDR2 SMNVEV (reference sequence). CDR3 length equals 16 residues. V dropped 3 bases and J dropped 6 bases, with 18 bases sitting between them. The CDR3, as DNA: TGTGCCAGCAGTTTTACAGGGGCGGGAGGCCTCAATGAGCAGTTCTTC. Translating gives CASSFTGAGGLNEQFF.

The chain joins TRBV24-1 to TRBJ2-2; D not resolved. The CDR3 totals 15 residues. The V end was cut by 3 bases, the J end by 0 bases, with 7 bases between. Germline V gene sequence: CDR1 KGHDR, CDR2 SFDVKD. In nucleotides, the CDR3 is TGTGCCACCAGTGATGTCTCACCGAACACCGGGGAGCTGTTTTTT. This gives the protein CATSDVSPNTGELFF.

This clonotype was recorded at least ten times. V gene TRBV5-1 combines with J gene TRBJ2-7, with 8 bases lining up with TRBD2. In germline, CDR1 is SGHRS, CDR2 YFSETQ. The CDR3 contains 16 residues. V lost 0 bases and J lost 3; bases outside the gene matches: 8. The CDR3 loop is CASSLGRAGDLYEQYF. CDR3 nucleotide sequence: TGCGCCAGCAGCTTGGGTAGAGCGGGAGACCTCTACGAGCAGTACTTC.

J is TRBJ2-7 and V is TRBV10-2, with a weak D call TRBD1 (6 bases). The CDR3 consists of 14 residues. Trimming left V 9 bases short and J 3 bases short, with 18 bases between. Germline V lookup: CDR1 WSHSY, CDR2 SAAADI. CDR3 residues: CARNKTGSSYEQYF. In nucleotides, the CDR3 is TGCGCCAGGAATAAGACAGGATCCAGCTACGAGCAGTACTTC.

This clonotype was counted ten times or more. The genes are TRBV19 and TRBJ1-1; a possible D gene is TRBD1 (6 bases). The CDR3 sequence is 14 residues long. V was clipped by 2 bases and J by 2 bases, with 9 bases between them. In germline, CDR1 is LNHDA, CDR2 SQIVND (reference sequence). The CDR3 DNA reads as TGTGCCAGTAGTATACGGGGACAAAACACTGAAGCTTTCTTT. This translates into CASSIRGQNTEAFF. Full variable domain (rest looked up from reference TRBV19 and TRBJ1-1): DGGITQSPKYLFRKEGQNVTLSCEQNLNHDAMYWYRQDPGQGLRLIYYSQIVNDFQKGDIAEGYSVSREKKESFPLTVTSAQKNPTAFYLCASSIRGQNTEAFFGQGTRLTVV.

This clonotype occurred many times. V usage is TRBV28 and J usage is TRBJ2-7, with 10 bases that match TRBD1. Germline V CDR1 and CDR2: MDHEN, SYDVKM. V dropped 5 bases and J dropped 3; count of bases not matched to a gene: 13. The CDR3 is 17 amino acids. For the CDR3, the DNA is TGTGCCAGCAGTAGCATAGAATGGGGGACAGGGGACTACGAGCAGTACTTC. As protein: CASSSIEWGTGDYEQYF.

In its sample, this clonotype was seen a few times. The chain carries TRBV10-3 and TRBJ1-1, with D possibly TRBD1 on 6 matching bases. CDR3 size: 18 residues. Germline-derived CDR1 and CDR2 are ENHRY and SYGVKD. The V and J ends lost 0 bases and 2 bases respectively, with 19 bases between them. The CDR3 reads CAISESMVVAGVNTEAFF. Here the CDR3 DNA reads TGTGCCATCAGTGAGTCTATGGTCGTTGCAGGGGTAAACACTGAAGCTTTCTTT.

The CDR3 nucleotides are TGTGCCAGTAGTTCCTCCGGGACCCATCAGCCCCAGCATTTT. Protein: CASSSSGTHQPQHF. The chain carries TRBV19 and TRBJ1-5, with D possibly matching TRBD1 (5 bases). Germline assignment: CDR1 LNHDA and CDR2 SQIVND (reference sequence). Trimming stripped 5 bases from V and 5 bases from J, with 13 bases between. The CDR3 spans 14 residues.

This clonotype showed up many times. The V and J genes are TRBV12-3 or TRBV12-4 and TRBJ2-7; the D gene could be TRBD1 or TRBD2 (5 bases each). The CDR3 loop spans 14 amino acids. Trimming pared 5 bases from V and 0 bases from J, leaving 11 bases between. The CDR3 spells CASSPRDLSYEQYF. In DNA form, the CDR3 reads TGTGCCAGCAGTCCCCGGGACCTCTCCTACGAGCAGTACTTC.

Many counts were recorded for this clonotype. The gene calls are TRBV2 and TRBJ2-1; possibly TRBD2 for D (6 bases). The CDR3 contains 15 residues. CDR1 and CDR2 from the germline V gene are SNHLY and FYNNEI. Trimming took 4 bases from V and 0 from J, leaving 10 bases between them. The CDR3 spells CASSVLLASYNEQFF. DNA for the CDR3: TGTGCCAGCAGTGTTTTACTAGCCTCCTACAATGAGCAGTTCTTC.

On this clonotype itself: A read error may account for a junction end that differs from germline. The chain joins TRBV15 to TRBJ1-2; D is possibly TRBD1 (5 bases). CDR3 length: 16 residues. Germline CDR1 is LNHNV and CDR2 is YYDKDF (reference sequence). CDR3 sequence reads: CAASRPGAALGYGYTF. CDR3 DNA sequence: TGTGCCGCCAGCCGTCCCGGGGCCGCCCTCGGCTATGGCTACACCTTC. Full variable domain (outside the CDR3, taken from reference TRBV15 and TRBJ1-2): DAMVIQNPRYQVTQFGKPVTLSCSQTLNHNVMYWYQQKSSQAPKLLFHYYDKDFNNEADTPDNFQSRRPNTSFCFLDIRSPGLGDTAMYLCAASRPGAALGYGYTFGSGTRLTVV.

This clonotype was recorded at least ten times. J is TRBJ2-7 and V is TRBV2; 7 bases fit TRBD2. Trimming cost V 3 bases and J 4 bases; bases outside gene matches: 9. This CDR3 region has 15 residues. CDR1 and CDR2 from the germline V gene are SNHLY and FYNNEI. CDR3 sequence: CASSEEGLFTYEQYF. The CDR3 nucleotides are TGTGCCAGCAGTGAGGAGGGACTATTCACGTACGAGCAGTACTTC.

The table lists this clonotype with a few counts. The CDR3 DNA is TGTGCCAGCAGCCAAGACGGCAACATTCAGTACTTC. It translates to CASSQDGNIQYF. The chain joins TRBV4-2 to TRBJ2-4; the D is unclear. The germline V gene encodes CDR1 LGHNA and CDR2 YNFKEQ. The CDR3 loop spans 12 amino acids. The ends were cut back, 0 bases at V and 7 bases at J, with 4 bases in the middle.

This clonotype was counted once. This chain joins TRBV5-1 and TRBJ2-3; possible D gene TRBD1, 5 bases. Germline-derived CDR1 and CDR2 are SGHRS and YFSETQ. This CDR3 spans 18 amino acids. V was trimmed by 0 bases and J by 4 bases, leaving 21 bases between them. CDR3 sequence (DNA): TGCGCCAGCAGCTTGGCCCCTCCTCAGGGTGTCTCGGCAGATACGCAGTATTTT. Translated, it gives CASSLAPPQGVSADTQYF.

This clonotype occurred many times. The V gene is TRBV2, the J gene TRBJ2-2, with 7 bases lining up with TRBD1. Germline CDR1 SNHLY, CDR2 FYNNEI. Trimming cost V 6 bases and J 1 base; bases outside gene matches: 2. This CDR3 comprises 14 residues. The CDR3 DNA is TGTGCCAGCAGAACAGGGGTGAACACCGGGGAGCTGTTTTTT. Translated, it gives CASRTGVNTGELFF.

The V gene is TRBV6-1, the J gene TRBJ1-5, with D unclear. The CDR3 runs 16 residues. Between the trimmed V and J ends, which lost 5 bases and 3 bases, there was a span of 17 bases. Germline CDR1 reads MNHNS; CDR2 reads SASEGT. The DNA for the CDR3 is TGTGCCAGCAGTAAACTAACTTCCACTTACAATCAGCCCCAGCATTTT. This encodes CASSKLTSTYNQPQHF.

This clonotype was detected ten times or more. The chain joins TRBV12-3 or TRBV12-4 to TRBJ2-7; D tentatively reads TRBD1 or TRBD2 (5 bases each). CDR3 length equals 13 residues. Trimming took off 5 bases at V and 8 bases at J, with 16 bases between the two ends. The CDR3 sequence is CASSPPSRGKQYF. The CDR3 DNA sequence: TGTGCCAGCAGTCCTCCATCGAGGGGTAAGCAGTACTTC.

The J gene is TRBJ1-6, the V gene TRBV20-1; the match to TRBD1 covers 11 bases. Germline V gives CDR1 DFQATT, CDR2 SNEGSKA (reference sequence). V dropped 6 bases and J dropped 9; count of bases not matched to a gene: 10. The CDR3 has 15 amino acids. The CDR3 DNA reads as TGCAGTGCCCCACGGCTGGGACAGGGGGTTTCACCCCTCCACTTT. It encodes CSAPRLGQGVSPLHF.

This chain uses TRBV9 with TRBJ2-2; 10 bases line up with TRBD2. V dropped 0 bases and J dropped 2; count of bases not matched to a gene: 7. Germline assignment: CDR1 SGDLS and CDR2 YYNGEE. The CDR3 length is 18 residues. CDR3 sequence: CASSVVLAGFGNTGELFF. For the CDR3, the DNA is TGTGCCAGCAGCGTAGTACTAGCGGGATTCGGAAACACCGGGGAGCTGTTTTTT.